These 8 T cell receptor beta chains originate from one sample sequenced in a study of Ad26.COV2.S vaccination and SARS-CoV-2 variants. Clones were read by immunoSEQ multiplex PCR, and TCRdb kept only the in-frame ones, dropping some. The repertoire holds fewer than 600,000 clones, with 80% to 90% as singletons. Described treatment: approximately 18 received Ad26.COV2.S at low or high dose, single or two shots; about 5 received placebo; per-sample allocation not given. All samples were drawn on day 63, counting from the first vaccine or placebo injection. This specimen was peripheral blood, taken in a trial of Ad26.COV2.S vaccine versus placebo. These receptors originate from a person aged 18 to 59 who received the Ad26.COV2.S COVID-19 vaccine or a placebo.

This rearrangement joins TRBV6-5 to TRBJ1-1; D gene uncertain. Germline-derived CDR1 and CDR2 are MNHEY and SVGAGI. This CDR3 is 13 amino acids long. The V end lost 10 bases, the J end lost 3 bases, and 15 bases lay between the germline ends. The CDR3, as DNA: TGTGCCACCACAGCTTGGCAGGACACTGAAGCTTTCTTT. This encodes CATTAWQDTEAFF.

The chain has TRBV14 and TRBJ1-2; 7 bases are shared with TRBD1. In germline, CDR1 is SGHDN, CDR2 FVKESK. The CDR3 extends over 15 amino acids. J lost 3 bases, V lost 1 base, and 5 bases had no gene match. The CDR3 DNA reads as TGTGCCAGCAGCCAAGGCTTACAGGGGTACTATGGCTACACCTTC. It is translated as CASSQGLQGYYGYTF.

The V call is TRBV27, the J call TRBJ2-1, with 13 bases lining up with TRBD2. The junction had 15 bases not matched to a gene; V was cut back by 6 bases and J by 10 bases. This CDR3 spans 17 amino acids. The V gene's germline CDR1 is MNHEY and CDR2 SMNVEV (reference sequence). Here the CDR3 DNA reads TGTGCCAGCAGACGCACCCGGACTAGCGGGAGTCCGGGCGAGCAGTTCTTC. This gives the protein CASRRTRTSGSPGEQFF.

The chain joins TRBV5-8 to TRBJ1-2; 7 nucleotides match TRBD1. CDR1 SGHTS and CDR2 YDEGEE come from the germline V gene. J gave up 7 bases and V 0 bases, and 6 bases lay outside the gene matches. This CDR3 has 14 amino acids. CDR3 loop: CASSLERPGGGYTF. The CDR3 DNA sequence: TGTGCCAGCAGCTTGGAACGGCCAGGGGGTGGCTACACCTTC.

This rearrangement joins TRBV3-1 (or the pseudogene TRBV3-2) to TRBJ1-1; TRBD1 aligns across 7 bases. V gave up 4 bases and J gave up 4 bases; unmatched junction bases: 9. The CDR3 has 15 residues. The germline gives CDR1 LGHDT, CDR2 YNNKEL (reference sequence). This CDR3 reads CASSPRQGIGTEAFF. The CDR3 DNA reads as TGTGCCAGCAGCCCGCGACAGGGAATAGGCACTGAAGCTTTCTTT.

This chain uses TRBV7-9 with TRBJ2-1; TRBD1 matches 10 bases. Germline-derived CDR1 and CDR2 are SEHNR and FQNEAQ (reference sequence). The CDR3 length is 13 residues. V was pared by 8 bases and J by 5 bases, with 3 bases of the junction left unmatched. In nucleotides, the CDR3 is TGTGCCAGCGCGGGACAGGGGAACAATGAGCAGTTCTTC. Protein: CASAGQGNNEQFF.

This clone showed up just a few times. V gene TRBV25-1 combines with J gene TRBJ1-1, with D uncertain. The germline gives CDR1 MGHDK, CDR2 SYGVNS. V lost 7 bases and J 4 bases, leaving 7 bases between the germline ends. This CDR3 has 11 amino acids. The CDR3 coding sequence is TGTGCCAGCACTAAGGGCACTGAAGCTTTCTTT. Amino acid sequence: CASTKGTEAFF.

The chain has TRBV29-1 and TRBJ2-1; D is perhaps TRBD1 or TRBD2 (6 bases each). V dropped 2 bases and J dropped 3 bases, with 17 bases sitting between them. The germline V gene has CDR1 SQVTM and CDR2 ANQGSEA. CDR3 length: 16 amino acids. CDR3 in amino acids: CSVEPAGQGSYNEQFF. The CDR3 DNA reads as TGCAGCGTTGAACCGGCGGGGCAGGGGAGCTACAATGAGCAGTTCTTC.